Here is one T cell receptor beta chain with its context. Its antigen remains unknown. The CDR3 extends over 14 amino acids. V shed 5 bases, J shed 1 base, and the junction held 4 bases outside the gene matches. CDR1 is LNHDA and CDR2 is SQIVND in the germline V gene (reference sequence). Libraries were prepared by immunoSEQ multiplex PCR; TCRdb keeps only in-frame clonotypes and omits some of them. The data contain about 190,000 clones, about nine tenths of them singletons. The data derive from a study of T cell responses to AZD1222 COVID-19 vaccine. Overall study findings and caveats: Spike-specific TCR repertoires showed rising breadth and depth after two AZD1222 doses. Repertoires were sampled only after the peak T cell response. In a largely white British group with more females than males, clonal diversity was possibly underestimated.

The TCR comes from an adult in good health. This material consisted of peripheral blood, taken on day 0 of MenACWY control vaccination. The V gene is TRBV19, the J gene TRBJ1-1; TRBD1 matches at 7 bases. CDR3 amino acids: CASSQGGANTEAFF. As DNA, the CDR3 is TGTGCCAGTAGTCAAGGGGGCGCGAACACTGAAGCTTTCTTT.